A selection of T cell receptor beta chains follows, all from one sample in a study of blood T cells in healthy people across ages. TCRdb recomputed calls from the 5' RACE reads with MiXCR, one row per CDR3 protein. The data contain 950,000 to 1,200,000 distinct CDR3 sequences, more than 30% of them singletons. The sequenced sample was blood. The receptor set was obtained from a man between 18 and 35 years old in good health. Each CDR3 is given with its conserved first and last residue.

J | V | CDR3
TRBJ2-7 | TRBV10-3 | CAISERTGTYEQYF
TRBJ1-3 | TRBV20-1 | CSATPDRVVSFGNTIYF
TRBJ1-1 | TRBV9 | CASRNGGRANTEAFF
TRBJ2-7 | TRBV29-1 | CSVETGGASYEQYF
TRBJ2-3 | TRBV4-2 | CASSQEAAQGFLTDTQYF
TRBJ1-5 | TRBV28 | CASSSRDMEHF
TRBJ2-1 | TRBV5-1 | CASSSSIIGDNEQFF
TRBJ1-1 | TRBV28 | CASSPPISGKVFTEAFF
TRBJ1-1 | TRBV29-1 | CSGNRGSEAFF
TRBJ1-1 | TRBV7-3 | CASSLRWGAEAFF
TRBJ1-2 | TRBV12-3/TRBV12-4 | CASSLGQGGTYGYTF
TRBJ2-1 | TRBV4-3 | CASSQVGGTNEQFF
TRBJ2-3 | TRBV9 | CASSSGAFTDTQYF
TRBJ2-1 | TRBV9 | CASSHPGVPFF
TRBJ1-1 | TRBV7-2 | CASSRTALNTEAFF
TRBJ2-3 | TRBV20-1 | CSARAGGGPDTQYF
TRBJ1-4 | TRBV4-3 | CASSQDGQGWANEKLFF
TRBJ1-2 | TRBV4-3 | CASSQAKGNEGYGYTF
TRBJ1-1 | TRBV5-6 | CASSFYEGRTEAFF
TRBJ2-2 | TRBV19 | CASTRDHANTGELFF
TRBJ1-4 | TRBV4-3 | CASSQGTEATNEKLFF
TRBJ2-5 | TRBV5-1 | CASSAASGLQETQYF
TRBJ2-3 | TRBV13 | CASSYIRTDTQYF
TRBJ2-1 | TRBV28 | CASTIGQTDEQFF
TRBJ2-1 | TRBV15 | CATSRVRSSYNEQFF
TRBJ2-3 | TRBV2 | CASSRSGGATTDTQYF
TRBJ2-1 | TRBV6-2/TRBV6-3 | CASSYSSHPSAVAGGQAQFF
TRBJ1-5 | TRBV20-1 | CSAREGGQDNQPQHF
TRBJ1-2 | TRBV6-1 | CASSASIYGYTF
TRBJ1-2 | TRBV5-6 | CASSLKEDNYGYTF
TRBJ2-7 | TRBV2 | CASTIRHSPNGQYF
TRBJ1-5 | TRBV6-2/TRBV6-3 | CASSYDRDRGVQPQHF